Shown below are 9 T cell receptor beta chains from a single sample sequenced in a study of blood T cell repertoires in COVID-19. Assay used: immunoSEQ multiplex PCR; TCRdb lists only in-frame clones, some missing. The table lists around 100,000 clones, approximately 92% of them singletons, with approximately 30% in the top ten. Sequencing was carried out using peripheral blood. These TCRs come from a woman at least 80 years old with acute or convalescent COVID-19.

This sequence joins TRBV13 and TRBJ1-3; no reliable D call. The CDR3 consists of 16 residues. V was cut by 0 bases and J by 4 bases, with 13 bases left in between. Germline V gene sequence: CDR1 PRHDT, CDR2 FYEKMQ (reference sequence). Here the CDR3 reads CASSLGLRGSGNTIYF. CDR3 DNA sequence: TGTGCCAGCAGCTTAGGCCTGAGAGGGAGCGGAAACACCATATATTTT.

V gene TRBV30 combines with J gene TRBJ2-7, with 9 bases matching TRBD1. CDR1 and CDR2 from the germline V gene are GTSNPN and SVGIG (reference sequence). CDR3 length: 15 residues. V lost 1 base and J lost 4; bases outside the gene matches: 8. The CDR3: CAWSGGQGGIYEQYF. The CDR3 bases are TGTGCCTGGAGTGGGGGACAGGGTGGGATTTACGAGCAGTACTTC.

The V and J genes are TRBV5-4 and TRBJ1-1; no clear D. Looked up from germline, CDR1 is SGHNT and CDR2 is YYREEE (reference sequence). The CDR3 is 14 amino acids. The V end was cut by 0 bases, the J end by 6 bases, with 12 bases between. The CDR3: CASSLADPTAEAFF. Here the CDR3 DNA reads TGTGCCAGCAGCTTGGCTGATCCTACGGCTGAAGCTTTCTTT.

This chain uses TRBV9 with TRBJ2-2; TRBD1 aligns across 12 bases. The length of the CDR3 is 20 residues. Looked up from germline, CDR1 is SGDLS and CDR2 is YYNGEE. J lost 4 bases, V lost 0 bases, and 13 bases had no gene match. CDR3 nucleotide sequence: TGTGCCAGCAGCGTAGGTCTCTTTGGGACAGGGGGCGCGGGCACCGGGGAGCTGTTTTTT. This encodes CASSVGLFGTGGAGTGELFF.

The V and J genes are TRBV21-1 and TRBJ2-1; TRBD2 is taken as the D call from the table, unchecked against the DNA. TRBV21-1 is a pseudogene locus. The CDR3 totals 18 residues. CDR3 in amino acids: CASSDPIGGGGAPREQFF. DNA for the CDR3: TGTGCCAGCAGCGACCCTATCGGGGGCGGGGGGGCCCCCCGAGAGCAGTTCTTC.

This chain joins TRBV24-1 and TRBJ1-3; the D is unclear. Germline CDR1 KGHDR, CDR2 SFDVKD. V lost 6 bases to trimming and J lost 0 bases, with 14 bases between them. CDR3 length: 16 residues. As DNA, the CDR3 is TGTGCCACCAGTCCCCCGGTTGGGCGCTCTGGAAACACCATATATTTT. Translating it yields CATSPPVGRSGNTIYF.

This clone was detected once. J is TRBJ2-3 and V is TRBV5-1, with a possible D match to TRBD2 (6 bases). The V end was cut by 5 bases, the J end by 2 bases, with 12 bases between. Germline V gives CDR1 SGHRS, CDR2 YFSETQ. The CDR3 consists of 14 residues. In nucleotides, the CDR3 is TGCGCCAGCAGAAGGAGCGGGTACACAGATACGCAGTATTTT. This translates into CASRRSGYTDTQYF.

This chain connects TRBV27 to TRBJ1-2; 9 nucleotides agree with TRBD1. This CDR3 contains 15 residues. The germline CDR1 and CDR2 sequences are MNHEY and SMNVEV (reference sequence). V lost 1 base to trimming and J lost 4 bases; unmatched junction nucleotides: 4. Here the CDR3 DNA reads TGTGCCAGCAGTTTATGGGGGGGACAGGGCTATGGCTACACCTTC. Translating it yields CASSLWGGQGYGYTF.

This clone was observed a single time. The chain joins TRBV9 to TRBJ2-7; D is possibly TRBD1 (5 bases). Trimming left V 0 bases short and J 6 bases short, with 16 bases between. The length of the CDR3 is 15 residues. Per the germline V gene, CDR1 is SGDLS and CDR2 is YYNGEE. The chain's CDR3 is CASSVGWAGSGEQYF. CDR3 coding DNA: TGTGCCAGCAGCGTAGGTTGGGCAGGGTCCGGCGAGCAGTACTTC.